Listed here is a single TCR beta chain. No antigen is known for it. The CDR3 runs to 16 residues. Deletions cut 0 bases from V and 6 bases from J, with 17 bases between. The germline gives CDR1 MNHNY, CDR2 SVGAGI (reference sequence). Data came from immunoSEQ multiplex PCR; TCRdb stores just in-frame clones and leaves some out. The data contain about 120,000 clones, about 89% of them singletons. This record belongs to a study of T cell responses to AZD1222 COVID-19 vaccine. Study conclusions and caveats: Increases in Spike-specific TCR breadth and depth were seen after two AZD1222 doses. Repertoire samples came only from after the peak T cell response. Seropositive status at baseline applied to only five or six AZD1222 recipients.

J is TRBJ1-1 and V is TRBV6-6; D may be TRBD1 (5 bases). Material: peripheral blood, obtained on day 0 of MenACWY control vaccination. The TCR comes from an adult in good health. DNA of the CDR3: TGTGCCAGCAGTTACTCGGCGCCCCGGGGGTACGCTGAAGCTTTCTTT. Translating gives CASSYSAPRGYAEAFF.